The text below deals with one T cell receptor (beta chain). Its recognized antigen is unknown. Base qualities are not provided; no much larger clone lies one nucleotide away. Whole blood was collected in K2EDTA tubes by collaborating institutions according to the institutions' own protocols. For TCRbeta analysis, collaborators shipped samples in one of three forms: frozen whole blood, isolated PBMCs, or DNA extracted from either of those sample types. For CDR1 and CDR2, the germline V gene (reference sequence) lists SEHNR and FQNEAQ. Deletion took 1 base off V and 3 bases off J, with a span of 6 bases between the germline ends. The CDR3 has 13 amino acids, counting the end cysteine and phenylalanine. Solely the CDR3 DNA is kept, with 39 bases framed from the first base. This sample is part of a study of blood T cell repertoires in COVID-19 (dated by TCRdb to the early 2020s). Regarding the study in general: The collaborator samples originated in the United States, Italy and Spain and spanned the acute and convalescent phases of COVID-19. The prospective study material was composed of cDNA or gDNA derived from T cells, B-cell-depleted T cells, or PBMCs. Deeply sampled blood TCRbeta repertoires from subjects exposed to, actively infected with, or recovered from COVID-19 were included in the dataset. The repertoires were released in a freely available public database meant as a resource for research on the immune response to SARS-CoV-2. The samples were drawn from two sources: the first 160 participants of the ongoing ImmuneRACE study, and some 1,300 subjects contributed by 6 global collaborators. A de-identified subject ID, COVID-19 status, age in years and sex were almost always included in the sample metadata. Where HLA class I and class II types were available, the types were taken from metadata supplied by the sample provider, not from assay-based typing.

The immunoSEQ Assay, a bias-controlled multiplex PCR, was used to amplify TCRbeta CDR3 regions from genomic DNA. The original methods were these. Within the assay, amplification of reference gene primers was used to estimate how many nucleated cells each sample contained. Sequence reads were collapsed and filtered to measure the absolute abundance of every unique TCRbeta CDR3 rearrangement. For each sample, productive Simpson clonality was calculated by taking the square root of Simpson's diversity index across productive rearrangements. TCRdb obtained this table from immuneACCESS and retained in-frame rearrangements with V and J assigned. These tables miss some clones; where compared with another copy, unresolved V genes account for less than half of the shortfall, and the remainder is unexplained. That table supplies the V and J calls and clone size; D and trimming were determined from the DNA. The sample table records more than 110,000 clones; nearly 85% of these occur just once. The ten most abundant clones make up 35% to 55% of the sample.

Findings and caveats that apply to the study as a whole: The amount of clinical and demographic metadata varied by source and participant and was provided uncurated.

The sequenced sample consisted of peripheral blood. The origin of this receptor is a human donor in a cohort sampled during active COVID-19. The receptor chain draws on TRBV7-9 and TRBJ1-2; the D gene is not confidently resolved. CDR3 reads: CASSLGVDYGYTF. The DNA reads TGTGCCAGCAGCTTAGGAGTGGACTATGGCTACACCTTC.